These 20 T cell receptor beta chains were sequenced from one sample in a study of shared clonotypes between healthy human individuals (TCRdb year 2020). Library creation used the immunoSEQ multiplex PCR assay. TCRdb retrieved this table from immuneACCESS and kept in-frame rearrangements only. Not all clones are present; in checked studies, unresolved V genes account for under half, and no reason is known for the remainder. This sample gives around 1.9 million clones in total; about 94% of them show up just once. The top ten clones comprise roughly 1.7% of the sample. CD8 naive samples consisted of CD45RO-negative cells that were positively selected for CCR7, yielding a CD45RA+CCR7+ population without TemRA cells. Sequenced input: naive CD8+ T cells from PBMCs. The meaning of the sample's cell subset or site label: CD45RA+CCR7+. These TCRs come from a man between 18 and 35 years old in good health. Some clones in this sample may be carry-over from other donors' samples.

The CDR3 spells CASSLRGMNTGELFF. CDR3 in DNA: TGTGCCAGCAGCTTAAGAGGGATGAACACCGGGGAGCTGTTTTTT. The chain carries TRBV11-3 and TRBJ2-2, with D maybe TRBD2 (5 bases). The CDR3 spans 15 residues. Germline V lookup: CDR1 SGHNT, CDR2 YENEEA. V was shortened by 2 bases and J by 1 base, with 8 bases between the two germline ends.

Remarks on this clone: The sample holds other DNA sequences that translate to the same CDR3. V and J are TRBV29-1 and TRBJ2-3; 11 positions agree with TRBD2. Germline CDR1 and CDR2: SQVTM and ANQGSEA. The CDR3 totals 15 residues. V was pared by 5 bases and J by 0 bases, with 4 bases of the junction left unmatched. The CDR3: CSVRGTSGSTDTQYF. In DNA, the CDR3 is TGCAGCGTTCGAGGGACTAGCGGTAGCACAGATACGCAGTATTTT.

The sample holds a few counts of this clone. This chain connects TRBV9 to TRBJ2-7; 8 nucleotides agree with TRBD1. The CDR3 loop spans 14 amino acids. Germline CDR1 and CDR2: SGDLS and YYNGEE. V dropped 3 bases and J dropped 7; count of bases not matched to a gene: 9. CDR3 region: CASSGGQGPSEQYF. In DNA, the CDR3 is TGTGCCAGCAGCGGTGGACAGGGACCTAGTGAGCAGTACTTC. Supplemented by reference TRBV9 and TRBJ2-7, the full variable domain reads DSGVTQTPKHLITATGQRVTLRCSPRSGDLSVYWYQQSLDQGLQFLIQYYNGEERAKGNILERFSAQQFPDLHSELNLSSLELGDSALYFCASSGGQGPSEQYFGPGTRLTVT.

This chain links TRBV28 with TRBJ1-5; no clear D. The CDR3 consists of 15 residues. CDR1 is MDHEN and CDR2 is SYDVKM in the germline V gene. Trimming left V 1 base short and J 2 bases short, with 9 bases between. CDR3 sequence (DNA): TGTGCCAGCAGTTTATCCAGCCTCCGCAATCAGCCCCAGCATTTT. Its protein product is CASSLSSLRNQPQHF.

The chain couples TRBV5-1 to TRBJ1-4; D is perhaps TRBD1 (6 bases). The CDR3 is 16 amino acids. V was pared by 6 bases and J by 0 bases, with 15 bases between. Germline V lookup: CDR1 SGHRS, CDR2 YFSETQ. CDR3 amino acids: CASTDRTLSTNEKLFF. CDR3 nucleotides: TGCGCCAGCACCGACAGGACGCTATCAACTAATGAAAAACTGTTTTTT.

This clone was counted a single time. The rearrangement uses TRBV27 and TRBJ2-5, with 7 bases lining up with TRBD2. Germline V gene sequence: CDR1 MNHEY, CDR2 SMNVEV (reference sequence). The J segment lost 5 bases and the V segment lost 6 bases, leaving 12 bases of the junction unmatched. This CDR3 comprises 15 residues. The CDR3, as DNA: TGTGCCAGCAGAACCGGGACTACCTATACCGAGACCCAGTACTTC. Amino acids: CASRTGTTYTETQYF.

The V gene is TRBV28, the J gene TRBJ1-3; no firm D call. The CDR3 runs to 17 residues. Trimming stripped 5 bases from V and 5 bases from J, with 22 bases between. CDR1 is MDHEN, CDR2 SYDVKM, per germline. The CDR3, as DNA: TGTGCCAGCAGTCTCCCCCCCACTGCGGGCGGTCGAAACACCATATATTTT. Translated: CASSLPPTAGGRNTIYF.

This clone was seen a handful of times. The V gene is TRBV27, the J gene TRBJ1-5, with unresolved D. From germline, CDR1 is MNHEY and CDR2 SMNVEV (reference sequence). This CDR3 is 14 amino acids long. Trimming removed 6 bases at V and 0 bases at J, with 9 bases between. The CDR3 DNA reads TGTGCCAGCAGGGGAGAGTATAGCAATCAGCCCCAGCATTTT. Protein: CASRGEYSNQPQHF.

This sequence joins TRBV5-4 and TRBJ2-3, with 8 positions matching TRBD2. The germline V gene encodes CDR1 SGHNT and CDR2 YYREEE (reference sequence). V lost 4 bases to trimming and J lost 5 bases; unmatched junction nucleotides: 15. The CDR3 loop spans 17 amino acids. The DNA for the CDR3 is TGTGCCAGCAGCCCCTCACGGGAGGGCCCCTCGGGAGATACGCAGTATTTT. Translating it yields CASSPSREGPSGDTQYF.

The chain carries TRBV7-9 and TRBJ2-3; TRBD2 might be the D (6 bases). The CDR3 runs to 12 residues. Germline-derived CDR1 and CDR2 are SEHNR and FQNEAQ (reference sequence). Trimming cost V 8 bases and J 8 bases, with 14 bases left between them. CDR3 nucleotide sequence: TGTGCCAGCTTGGGGCCGGAGGGTACGCAGTATTTT. It codes for CASLGPEGTQYF.

The V and J genes are TRBV6-5 and TRBJ2-1, with D hard to call. CDR3 size: 13 residues. The V gene's germline CDR1 is MNHEY and CDR2 SVGAGI. Between the trimmed V and J ends, which lost 2 bases and 10 bases, there was a span of 12 bases. The CDR3 bases are TGTGCCAGCAGTTACGCTAGTTTCCGGGAGCAGTTCTTC. Translated, it gives CASSYASFREQFF.

This chain joins TRBV2 and TRBJ2-2; TRBD1 aligns across 9 bases. The junction had 8 bases not matched to a gene; V was cut back by 5 bases and J by 4 bases. Germline loops: CDR1 SNHLY, CDR2 FYNNEI. CDR3 size: 16 residues. The CDR3 loop reads CASSITGTGITGELFF. DNA for the CDR3: TGTGCCAGCAGTATAACCGGGACAGGGATCACCGGGGAGCTGTTTTTT.

V usage is TRBV7-3 and J usage is TRBJ2-2, with unresolved D. V lost 2 bases and J lost 0, with 7 bases in between. Per germline, CDR1 SGHTA and CDR2 FQGTGA. The CDR3 sequence is 15 residues long. CDR3 protein: CASSLVEANTGELFF. The CDR3 DNA reads as TGTGCCAGCAGCTTAGTAGAGGCGAACACCGGGGAGCTGTTTTTT.

The V and J genes are TRBV5-8 and TRBJ2-7; D unresolved. Trimming cost V 0 bases and J 3 bases, with 7 bases left between them. Germline CDR1 and CDR2: SGHTS and YDEGEE. The CDR3 has 13 amino acids. The CDR3 region is CASSLAGYYEQYF. The CDR3, as DNA: TGTGCCAGCAGCTTGGCGGGCTACTACGAGCAGTACTTC.

The chain has TRBV28 and TRBJ2-5, with 9 bases identical to TRBD2. The CDR3 covers 14 residues. With 6 bases clipped from V and 5 bases from J, the junction kept 7 bases outside the gene matches. From germline, CDR1 is MDHEN and CDR2 SYDVKM. As DNA, the CDR3 is TGTGCCAGCAGAATTTTAGCGGGAGCTGAGACCCAGTACTTC. Translated: CASRILAGAETQYF.

This chain joins TRBV27 and TRBJ2-1, with TRBD1 matching 7 bases. This CDR3 contains 17 residues. The ends lost 4 bases at V and 0 bases at J; junction bases unmatched: 9. The germline V gene has CDR1 MNHEY and CDR2 SMNVEV (reference sequence). This CDR3 is CASSSLTGPSSYNEQFF. CDR3 DNA: TGTGCCAGCAGTTCGTTGACAGGGCCGAGCTCCTACAATGAGCAGTTCTTC.

The rearrangement links TRBV28 to TRBJ2-7; 10 positions agree with TRBD1. This CDR3 has 15 residues. The germline CDR1 and CDR2 sequences are MDHEN and SYDVKM. Unmatched junction bases numbered 12, after V lost 6 bases and J lost 7 bases. The CDR3 here is CASRTTGGYRLEQYF. The CDR3 DNA follows: TGTGCCAGCAGGACGACAGGGGGCTACCGCCTGGAGCAGTACTTC. Using reference TRBV28 and TRBJ2-7 for the parts outside the CDR3, the full variable domain is DVKVTQSSRYLVKRTGEKVFLECVQDMDHENMFWYRQDPGLGLRLIYFSYDVKMKEKGDIPEGYSVSREKKERFSLILESASTNQTSMYLCASRTTGGYRLEQYFGPGTRLTVT.

The chain has TRBV5-1 and TRBJ2-7; TRBD1 might be the D (6 bases). This CDR3 spans 16 amino acids. Germline V gene sequence: CDR1 SGHRS, CDR2 YFSETQ. V lost 1 base to trimming and J lost 5 bases, with 19 bases between them. The CDR3: CASSLLRQDGWDEQYF. The CDR3 DNA is TGCGCCAGCAGCTTGCTAAGACAGGACGGCTGGGACGAGCAGTACTTC.

The chain couples TRBV18 to TRBJ2-1; the match to TRBD2 covers 9 bases. Germline CDR1 reads KGHSH; CDR2 reads LQKENI. The length of the CDR3 is 14 residues. J was trimmed by 8 bases and V by 8 bases; bases with no gene match: 10. The CDR3 DNA is TGTGCCAGCCTTAACGCGGGAGGGCCCGATGAGCAGTTCTTC. This translates into CASLNAGGPDEQFF.

In nucleotides, the CDR3 is TGTGCCGCGGGTCGGGATACGCAGTATTTT. Protein sequence: CAAGRDTQYF. The J gene is TRBJ2-3, the V gene TRBV10-3, with a weak D call TRBD2 (5 bases). The germline V gene has CDR1 ENHRY and CDR2 SYGVKD. There are 10 residues in the CDR3. The ends were cut back, 11 bases at V and 6 bases at J, with 9 bases in the middle.